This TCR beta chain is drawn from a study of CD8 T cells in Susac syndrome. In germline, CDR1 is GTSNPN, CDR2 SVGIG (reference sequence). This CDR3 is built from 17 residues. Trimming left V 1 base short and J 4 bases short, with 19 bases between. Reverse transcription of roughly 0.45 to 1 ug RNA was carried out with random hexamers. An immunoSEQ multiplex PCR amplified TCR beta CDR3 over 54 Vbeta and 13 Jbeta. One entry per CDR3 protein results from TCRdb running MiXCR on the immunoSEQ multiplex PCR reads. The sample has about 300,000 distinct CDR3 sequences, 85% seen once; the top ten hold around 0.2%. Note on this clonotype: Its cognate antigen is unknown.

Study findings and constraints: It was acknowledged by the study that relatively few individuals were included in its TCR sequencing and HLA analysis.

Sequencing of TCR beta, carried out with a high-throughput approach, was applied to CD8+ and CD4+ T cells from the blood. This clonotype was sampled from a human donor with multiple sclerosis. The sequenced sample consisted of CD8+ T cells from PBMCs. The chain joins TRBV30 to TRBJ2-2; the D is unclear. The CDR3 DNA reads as TGTGCCTGGAGTGGGCAGGAAATACGGTGGGGCACCGGGGAGCTGTTTTTT. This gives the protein CAWSGQEIRWGTGELFF.